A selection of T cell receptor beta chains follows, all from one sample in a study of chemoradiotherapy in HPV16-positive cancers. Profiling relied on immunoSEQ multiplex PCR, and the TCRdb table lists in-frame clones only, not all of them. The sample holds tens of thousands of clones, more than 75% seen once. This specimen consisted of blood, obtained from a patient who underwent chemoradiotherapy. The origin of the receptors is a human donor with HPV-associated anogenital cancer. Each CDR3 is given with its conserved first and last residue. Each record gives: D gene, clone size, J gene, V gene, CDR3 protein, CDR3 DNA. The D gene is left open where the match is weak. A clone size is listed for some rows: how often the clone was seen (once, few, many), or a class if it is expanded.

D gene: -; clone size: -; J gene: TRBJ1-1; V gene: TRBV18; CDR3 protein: CASSQEQGLLTEAFF; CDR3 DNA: TGTGCCAGCTCGCAGGAGCAGGGGTTATTAACTGAAGCTTTCTTT
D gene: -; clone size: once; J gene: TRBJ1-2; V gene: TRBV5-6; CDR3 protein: CASSSGETWGYTF; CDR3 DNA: TGTGCCAGCAGCTCTGGGGAGACTTGGGGCTACACCTTC
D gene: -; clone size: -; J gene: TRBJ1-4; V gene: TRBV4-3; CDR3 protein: CASSQDPRGDLNEKLFF; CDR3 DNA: TGCGCCAGCAGCCAAGACCCCAGGGGCGACCTGAATGAAAAACTGTTTTTT
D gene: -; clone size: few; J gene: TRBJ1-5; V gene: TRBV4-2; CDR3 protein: CASRKGVGQPQHF; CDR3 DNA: TGTGCCAGCAGGAAGGGCGTCGGCCAGCCCCAGCATTTT
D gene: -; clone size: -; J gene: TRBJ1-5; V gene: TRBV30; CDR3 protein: CAWRREVDQPQHF; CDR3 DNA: TGTGCCTGGAGAAGAGAGGTTGATCAGCCCCAGCATTTT
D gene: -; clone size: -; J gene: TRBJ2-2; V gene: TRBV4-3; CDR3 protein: CASSQERNTGELFF; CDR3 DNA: TGCGCCAGCAGCCAAGAGAGGAACACCGGGGAGCTGTTTTTT
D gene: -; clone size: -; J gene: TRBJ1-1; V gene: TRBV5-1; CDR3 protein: CASSLDGRPNTEAFF; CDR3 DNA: TGCGCCAGCAGCTTGGATGGTAGACCAAACACTGAAGCTTTCTTT
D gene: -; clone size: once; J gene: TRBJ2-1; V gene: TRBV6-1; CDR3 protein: CASSAGTLSYNEQFF; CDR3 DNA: TGTGCCAGCAGTGCCGGGACACTCTCCTACAATGAGCAGTTCTTC
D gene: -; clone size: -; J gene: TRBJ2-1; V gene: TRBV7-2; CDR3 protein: CASSLKGSGWVEQFF; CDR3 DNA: TGTGCCAGCAGCTTAAAGGGCTCTGGGTGGGTTGAGCAGTTCTTC
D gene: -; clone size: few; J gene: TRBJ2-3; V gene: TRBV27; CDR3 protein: CASSPGQGRRGADTQYF; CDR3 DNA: TGTGCCAGCAGCCCAGGGCAGGGACGGCGGGGAGCAGATACGCAGTATTTT
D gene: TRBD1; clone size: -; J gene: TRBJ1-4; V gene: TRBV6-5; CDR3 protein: CASSQGGEKLFF; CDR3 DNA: TGTGCCAGCAGCCAAGGGGGCGAAAAACTGTTTTTT
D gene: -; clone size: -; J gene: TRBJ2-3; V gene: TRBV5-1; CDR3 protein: CASSLTVRSLDTQYF; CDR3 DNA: TGCGCCAGCAGCTTGACGGTCCGAAGCCTAGATACGCAGTATTTT
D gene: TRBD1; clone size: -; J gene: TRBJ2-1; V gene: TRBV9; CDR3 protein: CASSVAGQVNEQFF; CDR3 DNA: TGTGCCAGCAGCGTAGCGGGACAGGTCAATGAGCAGTTCTTC
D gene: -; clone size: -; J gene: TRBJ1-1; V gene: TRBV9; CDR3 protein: CASSVTDTEAFF; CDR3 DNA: TGTGCCAGCAGCGTAACGGATACTGAAGCTTTCTTT
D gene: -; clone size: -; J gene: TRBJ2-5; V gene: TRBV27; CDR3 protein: CASSLDGHVTETQYF; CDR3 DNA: TGTGCCAGCAGTTTAGACGGGCACGTCACAGAGACCCAGTACTTC
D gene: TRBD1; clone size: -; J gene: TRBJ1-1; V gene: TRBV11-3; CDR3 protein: CASSPGTGGKNTEAFF; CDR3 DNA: TGTGCCAGCAGCCCAGGGACAGGGGGGAAGAACACTGAAGCTTTCTTT
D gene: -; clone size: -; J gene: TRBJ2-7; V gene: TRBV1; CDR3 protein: CTSSHPFRAGRPKGEQYF; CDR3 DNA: TGCACCAGCAGCCACCCTTTTCGGGCGGGACGACCGAAGGGCGAGCAGTACTTC
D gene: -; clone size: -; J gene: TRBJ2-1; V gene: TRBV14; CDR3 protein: CASSQVLGASEQFF; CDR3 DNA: TGTGCCAGCAGCCAAGTTCTGGGGGCGAGTGAGCAGTTCTTC
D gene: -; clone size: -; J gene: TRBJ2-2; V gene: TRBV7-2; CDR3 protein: CASSLIPTGELFF; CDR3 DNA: TGTGCCAGCAGCTTAATTCCCACCGGGGAGCTGTTTTTT
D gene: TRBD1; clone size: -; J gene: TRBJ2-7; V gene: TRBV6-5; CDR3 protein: CASSSGQGANEQYF; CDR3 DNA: TGTGCCAGCAGTTCGGGACAGGGGGCCAACGAGCAGTACTTC
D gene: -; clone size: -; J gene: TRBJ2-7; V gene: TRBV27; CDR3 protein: CASTLRGGAPEQYF; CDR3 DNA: TGTGCCAGCACCCTGAGGGGGGGGGCCCCCGAGCAGTACTTC
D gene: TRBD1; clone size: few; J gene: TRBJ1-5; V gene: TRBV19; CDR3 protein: CASRPTGSNQPQHF; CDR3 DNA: TGTGCCAGTAGGCCGACAGGGAGCAATCAGCCCCAGCATTTT
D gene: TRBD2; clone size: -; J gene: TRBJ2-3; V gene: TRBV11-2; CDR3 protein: CASRRQQGLAGGEDTQYF; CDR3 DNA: TGTGCCAGCAGACGCCAACAAGGACTAGCGGGGGGAGAGGATACGCAGTATTTT
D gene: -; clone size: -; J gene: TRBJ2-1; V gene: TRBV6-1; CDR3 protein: CARGSYNEQFF; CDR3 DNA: TGTGCCAGAGGCTCATACAATGAGCAGTTCTTC
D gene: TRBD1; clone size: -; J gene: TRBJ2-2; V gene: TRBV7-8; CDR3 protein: CASSLMSDRMNTGELFF; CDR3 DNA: TGTGCCAGCAGCCTCATGTCGGACAGGATGAACACCGGGGAGCTGTTTTTT
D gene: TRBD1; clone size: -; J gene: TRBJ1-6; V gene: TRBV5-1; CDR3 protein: CASSVVSGTDNSPLHF; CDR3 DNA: TGCGCCAGCAGCGTGGTCTCCGGGACAGATAATTCACCCCTCCACTTT
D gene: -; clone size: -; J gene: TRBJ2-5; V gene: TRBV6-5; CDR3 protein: CASSRTGTQYF; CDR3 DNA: TGTGCCAGCAGCCGCACGGGGACCCAGTACTTC
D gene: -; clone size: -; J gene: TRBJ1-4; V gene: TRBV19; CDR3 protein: CASSLQGLEKLFF; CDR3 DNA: TGTGCCAGTAGTCTGCAGGGGCTTGAAAAACTGTTTTTT
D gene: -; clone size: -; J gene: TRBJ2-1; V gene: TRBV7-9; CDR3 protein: CASMTFGGPNYNEQFF; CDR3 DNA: TGTGCCAGCATGACCTTTGGTGGGCCCAACTACAATGAGCAGTTCTTC
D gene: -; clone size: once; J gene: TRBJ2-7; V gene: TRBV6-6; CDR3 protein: CASSYSSYEQYF; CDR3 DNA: TGTGCCAGCAGTTACTCTTCCTACGAGCAGTACTTC
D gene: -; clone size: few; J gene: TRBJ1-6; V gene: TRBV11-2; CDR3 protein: CASSLGEISNSPLHF; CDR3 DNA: TGTGCCAGCAGCTTAGGAGAGATATCTAATTCACCCCTCCACTTT
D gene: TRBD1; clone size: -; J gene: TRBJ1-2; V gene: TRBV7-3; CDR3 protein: CASSGEPGQPNGYTF; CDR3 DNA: TGTGCCAGCAGCGGAGAGCCGGGACAGCCCAATGGCTACACCTTC
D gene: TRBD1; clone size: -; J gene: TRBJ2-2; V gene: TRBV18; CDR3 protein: CASTVFGTGDTGELFF; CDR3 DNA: TGTGCCAGCACTGTCTTCGGGACAGGGGACACCGGGGAGCTGTTTTTT
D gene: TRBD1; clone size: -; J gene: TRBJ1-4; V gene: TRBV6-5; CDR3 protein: CASSRDRGEKLFF; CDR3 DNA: TGTGCCAGCAGCCGGGACAGGGGTGAAAAACTGTTTTTT